These 4 T cell receptor beta chains were sequenced from one sample in a study of identifying expanded T cells in peripheral blood. Method: immunoSEQ multiplex PCR; TCRdb's copy keeps in-frame clones and lacks some. The sample lists fewer than 65,000 clones; 80% to 90% were seen once. The material sequenced was blood. The origin of the receptors is a person between 18 and 75 years old in good health.

The rearrangement links TRBV7-9 to TRBJ2-7; 8 bases match TRBD2. The trim removed 0 bases at V and 6 bases at J, leaving 1 base unmatched. Germline lookup yields CDR1 SEHNR and CDR2 FQNEAQ (reference sequence). This CDR3 contains 13 residues. The chain's CDR3 is CASSLAGLVEQYF. The CDR3 coding sequence is TGTGCCAGCAGCTTAGCGGGACTAGTCGAGCAGTACTTC.

The rearrangement joins TRBV7-9 to TRBJ2-7, with 8 nucleotides matching TRBD1. V lost 5 bases and J lost 3; bases outside the gene matches: 6. The CDR3 runs 14 residues. Looked up from germline, CDR1 is SEHNR and CDR2 is FQNEAQ (reference sequence). The CDR3 nucleotides read TGTGCCAGCAGCCCGGGACAGGAAGTCTACGAGCAGTACTTC. Its protein is CASSPGQEVYEQYF.

V is TRBV7-8 and J is TRBJ2-3, with 12 bases fitting TRBD2. V shed 3 bases and J 2 bases; nucleotides not matched to a gene: 3. The CDR3 runs to 16 residues. Germline V CDR1 and CDR2: SGHVS, FQNEAQ. The DNA of the CDR3 is TGTGCCAGCAGCTTTCGGACTAGCGGGGACACAGATACGCAGTATTTT. Translating gives CASSFRTSGDTDTQYF.

V is TRBV5-4 and J is TRBJ1-4, with D possibly matching TRBD1 (5 bases). Germline V gene lookup returns CDR1 SGHNT and CDR2 YYREEE (reference sequence). Trimming took 3 bases from V and 8 from J, leaving 17 bases between them. The CDR3 totals 15 residues. As DNA, the CDR3 is TGTGCCAGCAGCTCCGGGGGGGGTCCCGGAGAAAAACTGTTTTTT. This sequence encodes CASSSGGGPGEKLFF.